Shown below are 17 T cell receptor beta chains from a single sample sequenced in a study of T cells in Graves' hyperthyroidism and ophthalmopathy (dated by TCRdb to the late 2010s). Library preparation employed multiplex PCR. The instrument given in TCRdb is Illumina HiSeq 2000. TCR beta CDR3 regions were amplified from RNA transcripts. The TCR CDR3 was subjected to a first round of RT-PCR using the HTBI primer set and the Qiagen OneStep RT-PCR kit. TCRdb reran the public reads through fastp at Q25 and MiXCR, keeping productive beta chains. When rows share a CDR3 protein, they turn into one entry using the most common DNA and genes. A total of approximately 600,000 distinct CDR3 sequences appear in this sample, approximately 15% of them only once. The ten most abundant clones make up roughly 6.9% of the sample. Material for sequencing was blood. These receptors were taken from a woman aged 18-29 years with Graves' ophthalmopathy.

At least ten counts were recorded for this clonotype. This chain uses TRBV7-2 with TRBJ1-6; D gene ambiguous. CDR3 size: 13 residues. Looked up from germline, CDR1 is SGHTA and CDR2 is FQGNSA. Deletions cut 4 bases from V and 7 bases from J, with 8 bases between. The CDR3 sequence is CASSSHPNSPLHF. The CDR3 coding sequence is TGTGCCAGCAGCTCCCACCCCAATTCACCCCTCCACTTT.

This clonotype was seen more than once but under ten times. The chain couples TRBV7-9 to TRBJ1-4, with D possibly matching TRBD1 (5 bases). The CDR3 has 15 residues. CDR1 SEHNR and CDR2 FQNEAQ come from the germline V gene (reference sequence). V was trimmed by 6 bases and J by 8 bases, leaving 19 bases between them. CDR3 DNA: TGTGCCAGCAGGCCTGTCAGGGATTTCGTAGAAAAACTGTTTTTT. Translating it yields CASRPVRDFVEKLFF. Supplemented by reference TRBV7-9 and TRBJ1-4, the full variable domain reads DTGVSQNPRHKITKRGQNVTFRCDPISEHNRLYWYRQTLGQGPEFLTYFQNEAQLEKSRLLSDRFSAERPKGSFSTLEIQRTEQGDSAMYLCASRPVRDFVEKLFFGSGTQLSVL.

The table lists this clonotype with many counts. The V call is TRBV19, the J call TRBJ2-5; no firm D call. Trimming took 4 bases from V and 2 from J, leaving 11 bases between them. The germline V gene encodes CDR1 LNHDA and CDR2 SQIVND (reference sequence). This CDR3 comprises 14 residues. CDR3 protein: CASSTQTPQETQYF. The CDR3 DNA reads TGTGCCAGTAGTACGCAGACCCCTCAAGAGACCCAGTACTTC.

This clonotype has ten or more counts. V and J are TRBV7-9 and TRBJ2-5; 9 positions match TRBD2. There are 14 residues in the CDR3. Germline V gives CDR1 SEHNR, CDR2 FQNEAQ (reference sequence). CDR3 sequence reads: CAVLSGRPQETQYF. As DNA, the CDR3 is TGTGCGGTCCTTAGCGGGAGACCTCAAGAGACCCAGTACTTC.

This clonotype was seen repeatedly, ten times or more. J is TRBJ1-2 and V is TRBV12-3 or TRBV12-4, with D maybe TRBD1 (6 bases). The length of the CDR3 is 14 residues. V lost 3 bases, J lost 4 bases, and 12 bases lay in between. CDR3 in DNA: TGTGCCAGCAGTTTTCTGGGGGCGAGCTATGGCTACACCTTC. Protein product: CASSFLGASYGYTF.

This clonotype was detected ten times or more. The CDR3 bases are TGCAGTGCTAGAGATTTTGGGACAGGGGACCCCTACAATGAGCAGTTCTTC. Amino acids: CSARDFGTGDPYNEQFF. The chain carries TRBV20-1 and TRBJ2-1, with 10 bases matching TRBD1. V lost 0 bases to trimming and J lost 2 bases; unmatched junction nucleotides: 7. This CDR3 region has 17 residues. The germline V gene has CDR1 DFQATT and CDR2 SNEGSKA (reference sequence).

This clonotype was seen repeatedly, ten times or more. The CDR3 nucleotides read TGTGCCTGTACAGGGGCAAGGACAGATACGCAGTATTTT. Its translation is CACTGARTDTQYF. This rearrangement joins TRBV30 to TRBJ2-3, with TRBD1 matching over 7 bases. The V and J ends lost 6 bases and 3 bases, in that order; junction bases with no gene match: 6. Per germline, CDR1 GTSNPN and CDR2 SVGIG (reference sequence). This CDR3 spans 13 amino acids. The full variable domain, completed using reference TRBV30 and TRBJ2-3, is SQTIHQWPATLVQPVGSPLSLECTVEGTSNPNLYWYRQAAGRGLQLLFYSVGIGQISSEVPQNLSASRPQDRQFILSSKKLLLSDSGFYLCACTGARTDTQYFGPGTRLTVL.

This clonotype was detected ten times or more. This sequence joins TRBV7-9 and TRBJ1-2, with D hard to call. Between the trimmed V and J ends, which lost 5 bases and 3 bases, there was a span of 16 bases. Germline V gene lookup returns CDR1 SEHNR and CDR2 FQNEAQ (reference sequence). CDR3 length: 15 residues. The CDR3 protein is CASSLETALDYGYTF. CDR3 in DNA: TGTGCCAGCAGCCTGGAAACGGCGCTAGACTATGGCTACACCTTC.

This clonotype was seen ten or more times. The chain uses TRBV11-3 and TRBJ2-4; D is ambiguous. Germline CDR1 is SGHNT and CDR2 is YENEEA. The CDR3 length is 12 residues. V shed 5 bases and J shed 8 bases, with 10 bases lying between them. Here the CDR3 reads CASSPFRDIQYF. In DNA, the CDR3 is TGTGCCAGCAGCCCCTTCAGAGACATTCAGTACTTC.

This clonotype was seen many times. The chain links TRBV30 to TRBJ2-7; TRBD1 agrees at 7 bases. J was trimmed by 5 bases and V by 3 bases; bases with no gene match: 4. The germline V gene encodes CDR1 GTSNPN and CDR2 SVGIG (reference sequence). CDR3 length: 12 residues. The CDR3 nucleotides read TGTGCCTGGAGCGGGGACAGCCACGAGCAGTACTTC. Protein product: CAWSGDSHEQYF.

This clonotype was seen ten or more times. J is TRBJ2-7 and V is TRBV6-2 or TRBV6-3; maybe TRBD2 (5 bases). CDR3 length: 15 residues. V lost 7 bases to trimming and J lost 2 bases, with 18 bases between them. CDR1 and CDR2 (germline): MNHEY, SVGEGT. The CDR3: CASKAGPMRAYEQYF. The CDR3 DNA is TGTGCCAGCAAGGCTGGGCCTATGAGGGCCTACGAGCAGTACTTC.

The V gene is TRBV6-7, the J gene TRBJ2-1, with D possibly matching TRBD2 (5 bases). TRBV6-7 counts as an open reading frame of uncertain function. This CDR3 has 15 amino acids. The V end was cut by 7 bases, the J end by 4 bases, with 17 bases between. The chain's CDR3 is CASTPRGTLYNEQFF. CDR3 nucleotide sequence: TGTGCCAGCACCCCCCGGGGTACTTTGTACAATGAGCAGTTCTTC.

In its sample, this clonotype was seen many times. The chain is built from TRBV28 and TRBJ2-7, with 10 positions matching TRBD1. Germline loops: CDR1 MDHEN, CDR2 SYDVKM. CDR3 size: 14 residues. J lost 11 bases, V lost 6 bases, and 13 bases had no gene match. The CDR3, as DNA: TGTGCCAGCAGACCAACTGGACAGGGGGAGGGAAAGTACTTC. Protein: CASRPTGQGEGKYF.

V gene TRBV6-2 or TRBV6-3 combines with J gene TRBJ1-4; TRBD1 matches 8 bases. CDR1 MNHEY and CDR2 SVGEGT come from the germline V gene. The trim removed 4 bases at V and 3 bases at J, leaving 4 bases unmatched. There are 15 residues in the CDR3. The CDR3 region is CASSFPGQANEKLFF. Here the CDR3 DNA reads TGTGCCAGCAGTTTCCCGGGACAGGCTAATGAAAAACTGTTTTTT.

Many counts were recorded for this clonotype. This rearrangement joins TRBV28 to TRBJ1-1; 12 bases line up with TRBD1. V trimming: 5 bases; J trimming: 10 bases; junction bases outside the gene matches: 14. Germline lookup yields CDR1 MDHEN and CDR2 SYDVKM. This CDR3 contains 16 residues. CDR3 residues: CASSPSSWDRGRGAFF. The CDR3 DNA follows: TGTGCCAGCAGTCCAAGCTCATGGGACAGGGGGCGGGGAGCTTTCTTT.

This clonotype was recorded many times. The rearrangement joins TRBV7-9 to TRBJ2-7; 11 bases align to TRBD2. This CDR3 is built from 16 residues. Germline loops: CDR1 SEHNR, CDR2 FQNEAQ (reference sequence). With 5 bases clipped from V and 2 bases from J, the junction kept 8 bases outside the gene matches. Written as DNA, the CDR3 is TGTGCCAGCAGCCCGTCCCTACTAGCGGGAGCCTACGAGCAGTACTTC. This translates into CASSPSLLAGAYEQYF.

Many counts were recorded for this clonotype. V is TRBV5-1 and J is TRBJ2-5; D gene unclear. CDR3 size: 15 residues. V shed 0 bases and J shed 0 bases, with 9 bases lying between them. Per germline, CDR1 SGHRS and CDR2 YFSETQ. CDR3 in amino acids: CASSLATEYQETQYF. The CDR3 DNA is TGCGCCAGCAGCTTGGCCACAGAGTACCAAGAGACCCAGTACTTC.